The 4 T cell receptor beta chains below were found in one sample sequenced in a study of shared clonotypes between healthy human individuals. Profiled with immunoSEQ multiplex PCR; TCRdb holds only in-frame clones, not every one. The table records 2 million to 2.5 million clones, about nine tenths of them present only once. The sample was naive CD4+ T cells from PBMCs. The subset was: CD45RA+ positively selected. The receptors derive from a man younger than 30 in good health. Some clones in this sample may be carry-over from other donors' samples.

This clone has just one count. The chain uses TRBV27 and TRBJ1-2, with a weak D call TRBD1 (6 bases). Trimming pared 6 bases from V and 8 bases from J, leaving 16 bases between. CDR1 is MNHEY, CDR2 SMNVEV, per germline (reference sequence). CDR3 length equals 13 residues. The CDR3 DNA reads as TGTGCCAGCAGACAACCCGGTGGGGGCGGCTACACCTTC. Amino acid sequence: CASRQPGGGGYTF.

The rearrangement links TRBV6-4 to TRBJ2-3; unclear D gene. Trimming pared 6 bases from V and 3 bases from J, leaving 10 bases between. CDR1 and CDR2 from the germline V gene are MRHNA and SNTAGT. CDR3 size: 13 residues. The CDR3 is CASSLVSTDTQYF. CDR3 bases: TGTGCCAGCAGCCTCGTCTCTACAGATACGCAGTATTTT.

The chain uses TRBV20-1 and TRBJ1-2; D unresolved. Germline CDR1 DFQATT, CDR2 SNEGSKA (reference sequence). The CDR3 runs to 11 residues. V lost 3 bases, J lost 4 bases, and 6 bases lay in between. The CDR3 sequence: CSASFRYGYTF. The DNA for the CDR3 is TGCAGTGCTAGTTTTCGCTATGGCTACACCTTC.

The DNA of the CDR3 is TGTGCCTGGAGTCCTGGGGGAACAGGGGTTGAGCAGTTCTTC. Its translation: CAWSPGGTGVEQFF. V gene TRBV30 combines with J gene TRBJ2-1; 7 bases line up with TRBD1. This CDR3 is built from 14 residues. The V segment lost 2 bases and the J segment 9 bases; nucleotides outside the gene matches: 10. Germline CDR1 GTSNPN, CDR2 SVGIG (reference sequence).